This T cell receptor beta chain is drawn from a study of T cell repertoires in cytomegalovirus infection. Study-level background: A matching HLA type, together with CMV infection, was signaled by public TCR beta signatures.

Germline V CDR1 and CDR2: LGHNA, YSLEER. V lost 0 bases, J lost 1 base, and 11 bases lay in between. This CDR3 is 16 amino acids long. This clonotype was observed a handful of times. The antigen remains unidentified. TCRdb reprocessed the reads with MiXCR, giving one entry per CDR3 protein. This table has tens of thousands of distinct CDR3 sequences, around 30% appearing once. The TCR was taken from a human donor in good health (CMV status not recorded). Some clones in this sample may be carry-over from other donors' samples. The sample in question was CD8+ T cells from cultured PBMCs, obtained from culture after CMV antigen stimulation. The rearrangement joins TRBV4-3 to TRBJ2-3; D may be TRBD2 (5 bases). The CDR3 reads CASSQDLGGRTDTQYF. The CDR3 nucleotides read TGCGCCAGCAGCCAAGATCTAGGCGGGCGCACAGATACGCAGTATTTT.